The clone carrying this T cell receptor beta chain turned up a few times. Trimming removed 5 bases from V and 0 bases from J; junction bases left unmatched: 5. Germline values: CDR1 SGHNT, CDR2 YENEEA. CDR3 length: 16 residues. The data derive from a study of T-cell memory formation after mild COVID-19. A 5'RACE reaction primed in the constant segment made cDNA libraries of TCR alpha and TCR beta, and these carried sample barcodes and UMIs. TCRdb re-derived calls from the 5' RACE reads in MiXCR, one entry per CDR3 protein. Among about 400,000 distinct CDR3 sequences, about 25% were seen once, and the ten largest hold around 13%.

This clonotype originated in an adult woman who had mild COVID-19 (a few samples of this study predate the infection). Cell type and time point are not known. The genes are TRBV11-3 and TRBJ1-3; TRBD1 matches 9 bases. Sequencing used PBMCs or a T cell subset sorted from them (not recorded which). In nucleotides, the CDR3 is TGTGCCAGCAGCCGAACGACAGGGGGCTCTGGAAACACCATATATTTT. Translating gives CASSRTTGGSGNTIYF.